This T cell receptor beta chain was sequenced during a study of regulatory T cells in long-lasting Graves disease. The CDR3 contains 15 residues. CDR1 and CDR2 (germline): MNHEY, SVGEGT. The V end lost 0 bases, the J end lost 1 base, and 10 bases lay between the germline ends. Indicated time point: newly diagnosed GD, antithyroid drugs for less than 3 months. The TCR library was made from RNA that had been extracted from PBMCs in TRIzol. Arm-PCR of CDR3 regions and iRepertoire HTBI primers were the basis on which TCR beta libraries were built. In TCRdb, the multiplex PCR reads were re-called with MiXCR into one record per CDR3 protein. The sample yields around 450,000 distinct CDR3 sequences, around 15% seen once. This clonotype was picked up many times. Its antigen is still unknown. Study-wide results and limits: When disease was persistent, TRBV28, TRBJ1-2 and TRBJ2-5 were the favored segments.

A further study also used this sample, focusing on T cells in Graves' hyperthyroidism and ophthalmopathy.

The rearrangement joins TRBV6-2 or TRBV6-3 to TRBJ2-7; D is perhaps TRBD1 or TRBD2 (6 bases each). This TCR came from a man aged 35 to 55 with Graves disease. The source was peripheral blood mononuclear cells (PBMCs), collected at new diagnosis, from a patient treated with antithyroid drugs. CDR3 coding DNA: TGTGCCAGCAGTTACTCGACGGGGGCATCCTACGAGCAGTACTTC. Translated: CASSYSTGASYEQYF.